The 22 T cell receptor beta chains below come from one sample, sequenced in a study of CD4 T cells in relation to SARS-CoV-2 and coronaviruses. Some clones are missing from TCRdb's copy, which holds only in-frame ones; the method was immunoSEQ multiplex PCR. This repertoire shows about 36,000 clones, 77% found once; its top ten account for around 21%. These receptors have no identified antigens. Source material: memory CD4+ T cells from PBMCs, cultured in vitro. Source of these receptors: an adult with COVID-19.

The chain employs TRBV20-1 and TRBJ1-1; 7 bases map to TRBD1. Trimming took 3 bases from V and 7 from J; bases not matched to a gene: 14. CDR1 DFQATT and CDR2 SNEGSKA come from the germline V gene (reference sequence). The CDR3 is 15 amino acids. The CDR3 sequence is CSASALFDRADEAFF. The CDR3 nucleotides read TGCAGTGCTAGTGCCCTGTTTGACAGGGCTGATGAAGCTTTCTTT.

The CDR3 loop reads CASSPRAGLSYNEQFF. The DNA for the CDR3 is TGTGCCAGCAGCCCCCGAGCGGGCCTTTCTTACAATGAGCAGTTCTTC. The V and J genes are TRBV7-3 and TRBJ2-1; tentatively, D is TRBD2 (6 bases). V was cut by 5 bases and J by 4 bases, with 18 bases left in between. The CDR3 is made up of 16 amino acids. CDR1 is SGHTA, CDR2 FQGTGA, per germline.

The chain couples TRBV5-1 to TRBJ2-3; tentatively, D is TRBD1 or TRBD2 (5 bases each). Germline values: CDR1 SGHRS, CDR2 YFSETQ. V lost 4 bases and J lost 7, with 10 bases in between. This CDR3 contains 12 residues. The CDR3 sequence: CASSLGTYTQYF. CDR3 coding DNA: TGCGCCAGCAGCCTCGGGACGTATACGCAGTATTTT.

The CDR3 reads CASSLGGRTNDEQFF. The CDR3 DNA sequence: TGTGCCAGCAGCTTAGGTGGGAGAACGAACGATGAGCAGTTCTTC. V gene TRBV7-8 combines with J gene TRBJ2-1, with D possibly being TRBD2 (5 bases). Per the germline V gene, CDR1 is SGHVS and CDR2 is FQNEAQ. CDR3 length: 15 residues. V lost 1 base to trimming and J lost 8 bases, with 15 bases between them.

This clone was seen a few times. The rearrangement links TRBV5-4 to TRBJ2-3; no clear D gene. The germline V gene encodes CDR1 SGHNT and CDR2 YYREEE (reference sequence). Trimming left V 4 bases short and J 3 bases short, with 12 bases between. The CDR3 covers 14 residues. DNA for the CDR3: TGTGCCAGCAGCCGTTTTGATCCGACAGATACGCAGTATTTT. Translated: CASSRFDPTDTQYF.

This clone occurred a few times. The rearrangement joins TRBV2 to TRBJ2-6; 8 nucleotides agree with TRBD2. CDR1 is SNHLY and CDR2 is FYNNEI in the germline V gene. The V segment lost 2 bases and the J segment 4 bases; nucleotides outside the gene matches: 7. This CDR3 contains 17 residues. The CDR3 DNA follows: TGTGCCAGCAGTGAAATTCGGACTAGCTCCGGGGCCAACGTCCTGACTTTC. It yields the protein CASSEIRTSSGANVLTF.

The gene calls are TRBV5-6 and TRBJ2-6, with D hard to call. Germline V CDR1 and CDR2: SGHDT, YYEEEE. The CDR3 runs to 13 residues. The V end lost 7 bases, the J end lost 2 bases, and 7 bases lay between the germline ends. CDR3 DNA: TGTGCCAGCTTGGATCCTGGGGCCAACGTCCTGACTTTC. This encodes CASLDPGANVLTF.

This chain connects TRBV19 to TRBJ1-1; no definite D call. Germline CDR1 LNHDA, CDR2 SQIVND (reference sequence). Trimming stripped 1 base from V and 2 bases from J, with 14 bases between. This CDR3 has 16 residues. CDR3 in amino acids: CASSIGFSGSNTEAFF. For the CDR3, the DNA is TGTGCCAGTAGTATAGGGTTTTCGGGGTCCAACACTGAAGCTTTCTTT.

The rearrangement joins TRBV11-2 to TRBJ2-5, with a possible D match to TRBD2 (7 bases). The V end lost 5 bases, the J end lost 2 bases, and 24 bases lay between the germline ends. Germline CDR1 SGHAT, CDR2 FQNNGV. The CDR3 is 18 residues long. This CDR3 is CASSPPRRGGRSQETQYF. CDR3 DNA sequence: TGTGCCAGCAGCCCCCCAAGGAGGGGGGGGAGAAGTCAAGAGACCCAGTACTTC. Complete variable domain (other parts from reference TRBV11-2 and TRBJ2-5): EAGVAQSPRYKIIEKRQSVAFWCNPISGHATLYWYQQILGQGPKLLIQFQNNGVVDDSQLPKDRFSAERLKGVDSTLKIQPAKLEDSAVYLCASSPPRRGGRSQETQYFGPGTRLLVL.

The chain carries TRBV18 and TRBJ2-4; 7 nucleotides match TRBD1. Looked up from germline, CDR1 is KGHSH and CDR2 is LQKENI. Unmatched junction bases numbered 4, after V lost 4 bases and J lost 1 base. The CDR3 runs to 15 residues. CDR3 sequence reads: CASSQETGAKNIQYF. DNA for the CDR3: TGTGCCAGCTCACAGGAGACAGGGGCCAAAAACATTCAGTACTTC. The whole variable domain, filled in from reference TRBV18 and TRBJ2-4, reads NAGVMQNPRHLVRRRGQEARLRCSPMKGHSHVYWYRQLPEEGLKFMVYLQKENIIDESGMPKERFSAEFPKEGPSILRIQQVVRGDSAAYFCASSQETGAKNIQYFGAGTRLSVL.

This chain uses TRBV19 with TRBJ2-1, with unresolved D. V was clipped by 7 bases and J by 0 bases, with 13 bases between them. The CDR3 has 15 amino acids. Germline values: CDR1 LNHDA, CDR2 SQIVND (reference sequence). The CDR3 loop is CASTPDGSSYNEQFF. CDR3 in DNA: TGTGCCAGTACCCCTGACGGATCCTCCTACAATGAGCAGTTCTTC.

This clone was recorded a few times. The chain recombines TRBV19 with TRBJ1-2; 7 nucleotides agree with TRBD1. Germline V gene lookup returns CDR1 LNHDA and CDR2 SQIVND (reference sequence). Germline trimming cut 5 bases from V and 1 base from J; bases unmatched to any gene: 4. This CDR3 contains 14 residues. For the CDR3, the DNA is TGTGCCAGTAGTCCGGGACAGCGTAACTATGGCTACACCTTC. Its translation: CASSPGQRNYGYTF.

The CDR3 nucleotides read TGTGCCAGCAGCCAAGAAGTGACAGGGGGCTACGAGCAGTACTTC. Its protein product is CASSQEVTGGYEQYF. The V call is TRBV14, the J call TRBJ2-7; 9 bases fit TRBD1. Germline V gene lookup returns CDR1 SGHDN and CDR2 FVKESK. This CDR3 contains 15 residues. The trim removed 0 bases at V and 3 bases at J, leaving 3 bases unmatched.

This chain uses TRBV29-1 with TRBJ2-5, with 7 bases lining up with TRBD2. This CDR3 comprises 13 residues. After removal of 7 bases from V and 9 bases from J, the junction contained 14 bases not matched to a gene. Germline V gene data show CDR1 as SQVTM and CDR2 as ANQGSEA. In DNA, the CDR3 is TGCAGCGCTAGAGACGGACTAGTGGTCCCCCAGTACTTC. Its translation is CSARDGLVVPQYF.

The J gene is TRBJ2-7, the V gene TRBV10-3; D is unclear. The CDR3 has 14 residues. CDR1 is ENHRY, CDR2 SYGVKD, per germline. The V end was cut by 1 base, the J end by 0 bases, with 7 bases between. The CDR3, as DNA: TGTGCCATCAGTGAGTTTCAGTCCTCCTACGAGCAGTACTTC. Amino acids: CAISEFQSSYEQYF.

The V and J genes are TRBV12-5 and TRBJ1-4, with D unclear. Germline V gives CDR1 LGHNT, CDR2 FRNRAP. The CDR3 spans 16 residues. V lost 9 bases, J lost 3 bases, and 20 bases lay in between. The CDR3 coding sequence is TGTGCTAGCACCGGCGACGAAACAAGGCCTAATGAAAAACTGTTTTTT. This gives the protein CASTGDETRPNEKLFF.

The chain uses TRBV13 and TRBJ2-2; D may match TRBD1 or TRBD2 (6 bases each). The CDR3 runs 14 residues. Trimming removed 3 bases at V and 8 bases at J, with 13 bases between. Looked up from germline, CDR1 is PRHDT and CDR2 is FYEKMQ (reference sequence). The CDR3 is CASSLAGHPGELFF. The DNA of the CDR3 is TGTGCCAGCAGCTTGGCGGGACATCCAGGGGAGCTGTTTTTT.

V and J are TRBV5-1 and TRBJ2-5; 11 nucleotides agree with TRBD2. The CDR3 spans 16 residues. Losses at the gene ends were 3 bases for V and 2 bases for J; bases not matched to a gene: 6. In germline, CDR1 is SGHRS, CDR2 YFSETQ. CDR3 DNA sequence: TGCGCCAGCAGCTGGTCGACTAGCGGGAATCAAGAGACCCAGTACTTC. Translating gives CASSWSTSGNQETQYF. The full variable domain, rest sourced from reference TRBV5-1 and TRBJ2-5, is KAGVTQTPRYLIKTRGQQVTLSCSPISGHRSVSWYQQTPGQGLQFLFEYFSETQRNKGNFPGRFSGRQFSNSRSEMNVSTLELGDSALYLCASSWSTSGNQETQYFGPGTRLLVL.

V gene TRBV18 combines with J gene TRBJ2-3; D is uncertain. Germline CDR1 KGHSH, CDR2 LQKENI. The CDR3 has 12 amino acids. V was shortened by 3 bases and J by 4 bases, with 5 bases between the two germline ends. The CDR3 nucleotides are TGTGCCAGCTCACCGGTTTCAGATACGCAGTATTTT. Its protein product is CASSPVSDTQYF.

This sequence joins TRBV10-3 and TRBJ1-3; D gene ambiguous. The germline V and J ends were trimmed by 6 bases and 7 bases, with 13 bases remaining between them. From germline, CDR1 is ENHRY and CDR2 SYGVKD. CDR3 length: 13 amino acids. The CDR3 loop reads CAIRSDYGNTIYF. Written as DNA, the CDR3 is TGTGCCATCAGAAGCGATTATGGGAACACCATATATTTT.

V usage is TRBV6-2 or TRBV6-3 and J usage is TRBJ2-3; D is uncertain. Trimming took 4 bases from V and 2 from J, leaving 16 bases between them. The CDR3 is 16 residues long. Germline V gives CDR1 MNHEY, CDR2 SVGEGT. The CDR3 here is CASSSLAPGITDTQYF. Here the CDR3 DNA reads TGTGCCAGCAGTTCGCTGGCTCCAGGAATCACAGATACGCAGTATTTT.

The chain employs TRBV13 and TRBJ2-2; D remains unclear. The CDR3 contains 16 residues. The ends were cut back, 0 bases at V and 0 bases at J, with 8 bases in the middle. CDR1 and CDR2 from the germline V gene are PRHDT and FYEKMQ (reference sequence). CDR3 region: CASSLGLEANTGELFF. The CDR3 nucleotides read TGTGCCAGCAGCTTAGGCCTTGAGGCGAACACCGGGGAGCTGTTTTTT.